One and the same sample provided the 10 T cell receptor beta chains below, sequenced in a study of control samples from healthy donors and cancer patients. Clones were read by immunoSEQ multiplex PCR, and TCRdb kept only the in-frame ones, dropping some. The sample holds fewer than 200,000 clones; around 93% are singletons and the top ten take over 4%. The sample comprised blood. These receptors were taken from a woman aged 55-70 years in good health.

V usage is TRBV18 and J usage is TRBJ1-5, with 8 nucleotides matching TRBD1. This CDR3 region has 16 residues. After removal of 5 bases from V and 1 base from J, the junction contained 7 bases not matched to a gene. Germline CDR1 and CDR2: KGHSH and LQKENI. CDR3 bases: TGTGCCAGCTCAGCGGGACAGGCAAGGAGCAATCAGCCCCAGCATTTT. Translating it yields CASSAGQARSNQPQHF.

Comments on this clone: At one end, the junction sequence differs from germline, possibly due to a read error. This chain connects TRBV23-1 to TRBJ2-2; D perhaps matches TRBD2 (6 bases). TRBV23-1 is an ORF for which the function is uncertain. CDR3 length equals 13 residues. In DNA form, the CDR3 reads TGCGCCAGCAGAGAAGGAGGGCACCGGGGAGCTGTTTTT. Translation: CASREGGHRGAVF.

The chain couples TRBV6-6 to TRBJ1-2, with 8 nucleotides matching TRBD1. V was clipped by 2 bases and J by 7 bases; unmatched bases: 6. CDR1 and CDR2 (germline): MNHNY, SVGAGI (reference sequence). The CDR3 length is 14 residues. The CDR3 nucleotides are TGTGCCAGCAGTTACGGCCAGGGGGCCAGTGGCTACACCTTC. This gives the protein CASSYGQGASGYTF.

The chain uses TRBV11-2 and TRBJ1-5; no firm D call. Trimming pared 2 bases from V and 0 bases from J, leaving 8 bases between. Per the germline V gene, CDR1 is SGHAT and CDR2 is FQNNGV. This CDR3 is 15 amino acids long. The CDR3 region has the DNA TGTGCCAGCAGCTTATCCGGGGATAGCAATCAGCCCCAGCATTTT. Its protein product is CASSLSGDSNQPQHF.

J is TRBJ2-5 and V is TRBV5-4; D gene unclear. The germline gives CDR1 SGHNT, CDR2 YYREEE (reference sequence). This CDR3 is built from 13 residues. Trimming cost V 1 base and J 2 bases, with 6 bases left between them. The CDR3 here is CASSLPQQETQYF. In DNA, the CDR3 is TGTGCCAGCAGCTTGCCGCAGCAAGAGACCCAGTACTTC.

The chain recombines TRBV18 with TRBJ2-5, with a weak D call TRBD2 (6 bases). With 2 bases removed from V and 0 bases from J, the gap between germline ends came to 10 bases. There are 15 residues in the CDR3. Germline V CDR1 and CDR2: KGHSH, LQKENI. As DNA, the CDR3 is TGTGCCAGCTCACCAGGGTTAGCGGACCAAGAGACCCAGTACTTC. This sequence encodes CASSPGLADQETQYF.

This chain connects TRBV9 to TRBJ1-2; no firm D call. The CDR3 consists of 10 residues. The V end lost 6 bases, the J end lost 3 bases, and 3 bases lay between the germline ends. In germline, CDR1 is SGDLS, CDR2 YYNGEE. Here the CDR3 DNA reads TGTGCCAGCACCTACTATGGCTACACCTTC. As protein: CASTYYGYTF.

The rearrangement links TRBV4-3 to TRBJ1-3, with TRBD1 matching 8 bases. Trimming cost V 3 bases and J 0 bases; bases outside gene matches: 7. CDR1 LGHNA and CDR2 YSLEER come from the germline V gene. This CDR3 comprises 17 residues. The CDR3 reads CASSHLTGDRSGNTIYF. CDR3 DNA: TGCGCCAGCAGCCACCTGACAGGGGATCGCTCTGGAAACACCATATATTTT.

In its sample, this clone was seen once. CDR3 residues: CASSRTGALNNEQFF. DNA of the CDR3: TGCGCCAGCAGCCGGACAGGGGCCCTCAACAATGAGCAGTTCTTC. This chain links TRBV5-1 with TRBJ2-1; 9 bases fit TRBD1. Unmatched junction bases numbered 7, after V lost 4 bases and J lost 5 bases. The CDR3 is 15 amino acids. CDR1 and CDR2 from the germline V gene are SGHRS and YFSETQ.

The chain links TRBV6-2 or TRBV6-3 to TRBJ1-1, with TRBD1 matching over 9 bases. CDR1 is MNHEY, CDR2 SVGEGT, per germline. The CDR3 has 15 residues. The ends lost 4 bases at V and 3 bases at J; junction bases unmatched: 6. The DNA of the CDR3 is TGTGCCAGCAGTTTACAGGGGGCGGCGGACACTGAAGCTTTCTTT. Amino acid sequence: CASSLQGAADTEAFF.